This is a list of T cell receptor beta chains from one sample in a study of blood T cell repertoires in COVID-19. Produced via immunoSEQ multiplex PCR; TCRdb's table is partial and in-frame only. Counted here are around 300,000 clones, more than 75% occurring once; the ten biggest clones make up 2% to 2.5%. Sequencing was carried out using PBMCs or T cells enriched from blood (not recorded which). The source of these receptors is a woman aged 55-69 years in a cohort exposed to, infected with or recovered from COVID-19 (not recorded which). Each CDR3 is given with its conserved first and last residue. Each record gives: clone size, D gene, J gene, V gene, CDR3 protein, CDR3 DNA. The D gene is left open where the match is weak. A clone size is listed for some rows: how often the clone was seen (once, few, many), or a class if it is expanded.

- - TRBJ1-1 TRBV5-4 CASSLAGVPEAFF TGTGCCAGCAGCTTGGCCGGGGTACCTGAAGCTTTCTTT
- TRBD2 TRBJ2-7 TRBV5-1 CASARGAGGSYEQYF TGCGCCAGCGCTAGGGGGGCGGGAGGGTCCTACGAGCAGTACTTC
- - TRBJ2-7 TRBV6-5 CASSPTPGGGYEQYF TGTGCCAGCAGTCCGACCCCCGGGGGAGGCTACGAGCAGTACTTC
- - TRBJ1-1 TRBV29-1 CSVVGGPTEAFF TGCAGCGTTGTGGGGGGGCCCACTGAAGCTTTCTTT
- TRBD2 TRBJ2-7 TRBV3-1/TRBV3-2 CASSLSSGYEQYF TGTGCCAGCAGCCTCTCTAGCGGCTACGAGCAGTACTTC
once - TRBJ1-1 TRBV5-1 CASSLEGVTEAFF TGCGCCAGCAGCTTGGAGGGGGTCACTGAAGCTTTCTTT
few TRBD2 TRBJ2-7 TRBV19 CASRLGLAGGRNEQYF TGTGCCAGTAGGCTGGGACTAGCGGGAGGAAGGAACGAGCAGTACTTC
once TRBD1 TRBJ1-2 TRBV2 CASRYRDSYGYTF TGTGCCAGCAGATACAGGGACAGCTATGGCTACACCTTC
- - TRBJ2-3 TRBV6-5 CASSLGAPPTDTQYF TGTGCCAGCAGTTTGGGGGCCCCCCCCACAGATACGCAGTATTTT
- - TRBJ2-7 TRBV10-2 CASSAIVNEQYF TGCGCCAGCAGTGCCATAGTTAACGAGCAGTACTTC
- TRBD1 TRBJ1-2 TRBV9 CASSGRQGYGYTF TGTGCCAGCAGCGGGCGACAGGGGTATGGCTACACCTTC
- - TRBJ2-1 TRBV3-1/TRBV3-2 CASSLTRGRYNEQFF TGTGCCAGCAGCTTGACTAGGGGCCGTTACAATGAGCAGTTCTTC
once TRBD1 TRBJ1-2 TRBV4-3 CASSQDAGGNKNYGYTF TGCGCCAGCAGCCAAGATGCAGGGGGCAACAAGAACTATGGCTACACCTTC
- - TRBJ1-5 TRBV28 CASNRRGSNQPQHF TGTGCCAGCAATCGACGGGGGTCCAATCAGCCCCAGCATTTT
- TRBD2 TRBJ2-3 TRBV10-3 CAIRPGLGASGGTQYF TGTGCCATCCGCCCGGGACTTGGGGCTAGCGGGGGGACGCAGTATTTT
- - TRBJ2-2 TRBV24-1 CATSRGGTGELFF TGTGCCACCAGCAGAGGGGGAACCGGGGAGCTGTTTTTT
- - TRBJ2-2 TRBV3-1/TRBV3-2 CASSQGYVTGELFF TGTGCCAGCAGCCAAGGCTATGTGACCGGGGAGCTGTTTTTT
- - TRBJ2-2 TRBV11-3 CASSNRGGNTGELFF TGTGCCAGCAGTAACAGGGGGGGGAACACCGGGGAGCTGTTTTTT
- - TRBJ2-1 TRBV3-1/TRBV3-2 CASSQAGNNEQFF TGTGCCAGCAGCCAGGCGGGAAATAATGAGCAGTTCTTC
once - TRBJ2-7 TRBV28 CASRRGGGSYEQYF TGTGCCAGCAGGCGGGGCGGTGGCTCCTACGAGCAGTACTTC
- TRBD1 TRBJ2-1 TRBV4-1 CASSQDLGTGFGEQFF TGCGCCAGCAGCCAAGATTTGGGGACAGGGTTCGGTGAGCAGTTCTTC
once TRBD2 TRBJ2-4 TRBV3-1/TRBV3-2 CASSPLTSGRSKNIQYF TGTGCCAGCAGCCCCCTGACTAGCGGGAGATCCAAAAACATTCAGTACTTC
- TRBD2 TRBJ2-7 TRBV4-1 CASSQESYSSSGRVSYEQYF TGCGCCAGCAGCCAAGAATCTTACTCGTCTAGCGGGAGGGTCTCCTACGAGCAGTACTTC
- TRBD2 TRBJ2-1 TRBV18 CASPSGRDNEQFF TGTGCCAGTCCTAGCGGGAGAGACAATGAGCAGTTCTTC
- - TRBJ1-5 TRBV21-1 CASSKATGDQPQHF TGTGCCAGCAGCAAAGCCACAGGGGACCAGCCCCAGCATTTT
- TRBD1 TRBJ2-7 TRBV27 CASRKTGGAYEQYF TGTGCCAGCAGGAAGACAGGGGGCGCCTACGAGCAGTACTTC
- - TRBJ2-5 TRBV5-6 CASSLEGLGETQYF TGTGCCAGCAGCTTGGAGGGGTTAGGAGAGACCCAGTACTTC
- TRBD2 TRBJ2-7 TRBV6-2/TRBV6-3 CASSYSNPSGSYEQYF TGTGCCAGCAGTTACTCGAATCCTAGCGGGTCCTACGAGCAGTACTTC
- - TRBJ1-1 TRBV19 CASSEWTASLNTEAFF TGTGCCAGTAGCGAATGGACAGCGTCATTGAACACTGAAGCTTTCTTT
- - TRBJ2-1 TRBV30 CAWSVTLAGQGKNEQFF TGTGCCTGGAGTGTAACGCTAGCGGGACAGGGGAAAAATGAGCAGTTCTTC
- TRBD2 TRBJ2-2 TRBV7-8 CASSLKVAGETGELFF TGTGCCAGCAGCTTAAAAGTAGCGGGAGAAACCGGGGAGCTGTTTTTT
- TRBD1 TRBJ2-7 TRBV6-1 CASSVTGGRLGYEQYF TGTGCCAGCAGTGTTACAGGGGGAAGATTAGGCTACGAGCAGTACTTC